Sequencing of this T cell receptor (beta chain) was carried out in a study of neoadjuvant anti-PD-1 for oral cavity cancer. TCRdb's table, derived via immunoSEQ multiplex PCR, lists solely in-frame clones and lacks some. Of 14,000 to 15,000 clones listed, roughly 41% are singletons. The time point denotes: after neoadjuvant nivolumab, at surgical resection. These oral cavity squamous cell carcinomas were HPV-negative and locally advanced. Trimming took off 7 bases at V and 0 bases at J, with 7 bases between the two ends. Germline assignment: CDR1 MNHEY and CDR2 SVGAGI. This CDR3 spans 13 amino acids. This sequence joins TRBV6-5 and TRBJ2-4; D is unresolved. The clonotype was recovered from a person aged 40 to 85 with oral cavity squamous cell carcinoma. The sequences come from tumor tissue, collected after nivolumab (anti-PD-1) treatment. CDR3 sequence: CASTDLAKNIQYF. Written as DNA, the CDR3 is TGTGCCAGCACAGACCTAGCCAAAAACATTCAGTACTTC.